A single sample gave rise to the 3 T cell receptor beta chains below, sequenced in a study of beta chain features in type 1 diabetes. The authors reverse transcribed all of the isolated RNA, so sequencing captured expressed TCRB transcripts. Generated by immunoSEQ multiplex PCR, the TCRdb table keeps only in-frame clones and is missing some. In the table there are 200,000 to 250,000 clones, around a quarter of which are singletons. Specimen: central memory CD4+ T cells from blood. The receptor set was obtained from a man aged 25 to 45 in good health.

The CDR3 sequence is CAWRGVGDRVSPLHF. In DNA, the CDR3 is TGTGCCTGGAGGGGCGTGGGAGACAGAGTTTCACCCCTCCACTTT. The rearrangement joins TRBV30 to TRBJ1-6, with D possibly being TRBD1 (5 bases). In germline, CDR1 is GTSNPN, CDR2 SVGIG (reference sequence). The V end lost 3 bases, the J end lost 9 bases, and 18 bases lay between the germline ends. The CDR3 has 15 amino acids.

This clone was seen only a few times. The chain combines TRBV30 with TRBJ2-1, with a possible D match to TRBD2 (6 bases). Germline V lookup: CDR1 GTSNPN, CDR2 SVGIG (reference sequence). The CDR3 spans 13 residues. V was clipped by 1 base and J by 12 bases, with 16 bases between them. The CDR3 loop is CAWSGGGYGGQFF. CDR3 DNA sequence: TGTGCCTGGAGTGGCGGAGGTTACGGGGGGCAGTTCTTC.

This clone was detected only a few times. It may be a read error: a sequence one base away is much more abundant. For the CDR3, the DNA is TGTGCCAGCAGCTTAGGAGATACGCAGTATTTT. This translates into CASSLGDTQYF. The chain links TRBV5-4 to TRBJ2-3; D gene uncertain. The CDR3 contains 11 residues. The germline CDR1 and CDR2 sequences are SGHNT and YYREEE (reference sequence). V was cut by 2 bases and J by 5 bases, with 3 bases left in between.